These 14 T cell receptor beta chains originate from one sample sequenced in a study of cytomegalovirus exposure and HLA in healthy donors. Vbeta (60) and Jbeta (13) primers were used in the PCR. Method: immunoSEQ multiplex PCR; TCRdb's copy keeps in-frame clones and lacks some. The sample contains roughly 120,000 clones, around 78% of which appear only once. Sequenced sample: PBMCs. All receptors derive from a middle-aged man in good health and CMV-seronegative.

This chain joins TRBV2 and TRBJ2-7, with a weak D call TRBD2 (6 bases). The CDR3 has 11 residues. CDR1 is SNHLY, CDR2 FYNNEI, per germline. Trimming removed 2 bases at V and 7 bases at J, with 6 bases between. In DNA, the CDR3 is TGTGCCAGCAGTGAAAGCGGGGAGCAGTACTTC. Encoded protein: CASSESGEQYF. Drawing the rest from reference TRBV2 and TRBJ2-7, the complete variable domain is EPEVTQTPSHQVTQMGQEVILRCVPISNHLYFYWYRQILGQKVEFLVSFYNNEISEKSEIFDDQFSVERPDGSNFTLKIRSTKLEDSAMYFCASSESGEQYFGPGTRLTVT.

The genes are TRBV27 and TRBJ1-4, with 12 nucleotides matching TRBD1. Unmatched junction bases numbered 13, after V lost 2 bases and J lost 3 bases. This CDR3 is built from 20 residues. The germline V gene encodes CDR1 MNHEY and CDR2 SMNVEV (reference sequence). The CDR3 region has the DNA TGTGCCAGCAGTTTACAGGGACAGGGGGCGCCGGGGCGGGCTAATGAAAAACTGTTTTTT. This encodes CASSLQGQGAPGRANEKLFF.

The V call is TRBV28, the J call TRBJ1-2; 8 bases align to TRBD1. V lost 4 bases and J lost 7; bases outside the gene matches: 5. This CDR3 region has 13 residues. The germline gives CDR1 MDHEN, CDR2 SYDVKM. CDR3 DNA: TGTGCCAGCAGTTCAGGACAGGGAGGTGGCTACACCTTC. Translation gives CASSSGQGGGYTF.

The V call is TRBV7-8, the J call TRBJ2-5, with 12 positions matching TRBD2. V shed 1 base, J shed 5 bases, and the junction held 2 bases outside the gene matches. The germline V gene encodes CDR1 SGHVS and CDR2 FQNEAQ. This CDR3 contains 15 residues. In DNA, the CDR3 is TGTGCCAGCAGCTTAGTACTAGCGGGGGGTGAGACCCAGTACTTC. It specifies CASSLVLAGGETQYF.

The chain links TRBV29-1 to TRBJ2-1, with D perhaps matching TRBD1 (5 bases). The CDR3 has 12 amino acids. CDR1 SQVTM and CDR2 ANQGSEA come from the germline V gene. Trimming removed 4 bases from V and 6 bases from J, with 10 bases in between. For the CDR3, the DNA is TGCAGCGTTGGTGGACACTCCAATGAGCAGTTCTTC. Translation gives CSVGGHSNEQFF.

This clone appeared once. The gene calls are TRBV11-3 and TRBJ2-2; 14 bases agree with TRBD2. The CDR3 is made up of 18 amino acids. With 5 bases clipped from V and 1 base from J, the junction kept 6 bases outside the gene matches. The germline CDR1 and CDR2 sequences are SGHNT and YENEEA. The CDR3 region is CASSPGTSGGRNTGELFF. CDR3 DNA: TGTGCCAGCAGCCCCGGGACTAGCGGGGGCCGGAACACCGGGGAGCTGTTTTTT.

This rearrangement joins TRBV2 to TRBJ2-6; D uncertain. This CDR3 spans 15 amino acids. Germline V CDR1 and CDR2: SNHLY, FYNNEI. With 2 bases removed from V and 0 bases from J, the gap between germline ends came to 5 bases. CDR3 loop: CASSETRSGANVLTF. The CDR3 DNA reads as TGTGCCAGCAGTGAAACGCGCTCTGGGGCCAACGTCCTGACTTTC.

The chain links TRBV2 to TRBJ2-7; 10 positions agree with TRBD1. The CDR3 consists of 17 residues. After removal of 4 bases from V and 2 bases from J, the junction contained 11 bases not matched to a gene. Germline assignment: CDR1 SNHLY and CDR2 FYNNEI. The CDR3 DNA is TGTGCCAGCAGTGCGAGGACAGGGGGAATGGTAGCCTACGAGCAGTACTTC. Amino acid sequence: CASSARTGGMVAYEQYF.

The CDR3 protein is CASSDTGEISPLHF. The CDR3 nucleotides read TGTGCCAGTAGTGACACAGGGGAGATTTCACCCCTCCACTTT. This chain uses TRBV19 with TRBJ1-6, with 7 positions matching TRBD1. Germline V gives CDR1 LNHDA, CDR2 SQIVND (reference sequence). The CDR3 has 14 residues. The J segment lost 9 bases and the V segment lost 5 bases, leaving 7 bases of the junction unmatched.

This rearrangement joins TRBV4-3 to TRBJ2-1; no definite D call. Trimming cost V 0 bases and J 10 bases, with 7 bases left between them. This CDR3 region has 12 residues. The germline CDR1 and CDR2 sequences are LGHNA and YSLEER. CDR3 in DNA: TGCGCCAGCAGCCAAGATAATCGGGAGCAGTTCTTC. Encoded protein: CASSQDNREQFF.

About this clone itself: Compared with germline, one end of the junction differs, possibly owing to a read error. The chain uses TRBV7-3 and TRBJ2-2; 13 bases map to TRBD2. There are 16 residues in the CDR3. Germline V gene sequence: CDR1 SGHTA, CDR2 FQGTGA. The CDR3 DNA reads TGTTCCAGCAGCCCCGGACTAGCGGGGGACACCGGGGAGCTGTTTTTT. Its protein product is CSSSPGLAGDTGELFF.

This clone occurred a few times. V gene TRBV7-9 combines with J gene TRBJ2-5; TRBD1 aligns across 7 bases. Trimming at V came to 3 bases and at J to 5 bases, leaving 6 bases not matched to a gene. The CDR3 runs 14 residues. Germline values: CDR1 SEHNR, CDR2 FQNEAQ (reference sequence). The chain's CDR3 is CASSFGPQGETQYF. Here the CDR3 DNA reads TGTGCCAGCAGCTTTGGCCCACAGGGGGAGACCCAGTACTTC.

The gene calls are TRBV4-1 and TRBJ2-2; the D gene is possibly TRBD1 (6 bases). CDR3 length equals 17 residues. Between the trimmed V and J ends, which lost 3 bases and 3 bases, there was a span of 17 bases. Germline CDR1 is MGHRA and CDR2 is YSYEKL. In nucleotides, the CDR3 is TGCGCCAGCAGCCACCGAGCCAGGGGACCCTACACCGGGGAGCTGTTTTTT. This translates into CASSHRARGPYTGELFF.

This chain links TRBV4-2 with TRBJ2-5; 8 bases are a match to TRBD1. With 4 bases clipped from V and 2 bases from J, the junction kept 6 bases outside the gene matches. The germline V gene has CDR1 LGHNA and CDR2 YNFKEQ. The CDR3 has 15 amino acids. CDR3 in amino acids: CASSRDRGSQETQYF. CDR3 DNA: TGTGCCAGCAGCCGCGACAGGGGATCGCAAGAGACCCAGTACTTC.